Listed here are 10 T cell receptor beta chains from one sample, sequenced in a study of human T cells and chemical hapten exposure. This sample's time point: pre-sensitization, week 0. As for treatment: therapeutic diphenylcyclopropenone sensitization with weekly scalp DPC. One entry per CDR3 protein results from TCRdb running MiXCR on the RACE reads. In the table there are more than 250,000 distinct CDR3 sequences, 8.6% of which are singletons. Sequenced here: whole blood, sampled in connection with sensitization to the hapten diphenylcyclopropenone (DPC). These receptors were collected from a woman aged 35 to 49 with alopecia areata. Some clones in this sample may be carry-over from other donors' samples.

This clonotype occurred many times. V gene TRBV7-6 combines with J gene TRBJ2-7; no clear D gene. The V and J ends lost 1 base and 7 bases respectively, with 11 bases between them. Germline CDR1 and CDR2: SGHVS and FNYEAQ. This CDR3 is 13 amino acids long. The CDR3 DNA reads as TGTGCCAGCAGCTTAGACCATCGGGCGGAGCAGTACTTC. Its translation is CASSLDHRAEQYF.

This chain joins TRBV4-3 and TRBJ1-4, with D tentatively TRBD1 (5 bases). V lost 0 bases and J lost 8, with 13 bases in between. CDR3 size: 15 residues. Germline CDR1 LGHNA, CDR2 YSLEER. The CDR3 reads CASSQDRRRDEKLFF. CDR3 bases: TGCGCCAGCAGCCAAGATCGGAGGAGGGACGAAAAACTGTTTTTT.

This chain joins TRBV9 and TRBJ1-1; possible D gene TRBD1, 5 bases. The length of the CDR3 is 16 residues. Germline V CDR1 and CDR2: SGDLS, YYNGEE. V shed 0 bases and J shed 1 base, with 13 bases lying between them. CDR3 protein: CASSVAGHTANTEAFF. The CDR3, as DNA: TGTGCCAGCAGCGTAGCCGGACACACAGCGAACACTGAAGCTTTCTTT.

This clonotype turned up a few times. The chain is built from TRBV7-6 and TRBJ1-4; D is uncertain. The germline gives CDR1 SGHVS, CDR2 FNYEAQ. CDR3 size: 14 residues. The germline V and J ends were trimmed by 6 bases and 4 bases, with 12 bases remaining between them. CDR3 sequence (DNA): TGTGCCAGCAGACACGAAGTTGGTAATGAAAAACTGTTTTTT. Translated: CASRHEVGNEKLFF.

CDR3 region: CSALGSGGGETQYF. DNA of the CDR3: TGCAGCGCCCTGGGGAGCGGAGGAGGAGAGACCCAGTACTTC. The chain has TRBV29-1 and TRBJ2-5; possibly TRBD2 for D (5 bases). From germline, CDR1 is SQVTM and CDR2 ANQGSEA. V gave up 7 bases and J gave up 4 bases, with 19 bases separating them. This CDR3 has 14 residues.

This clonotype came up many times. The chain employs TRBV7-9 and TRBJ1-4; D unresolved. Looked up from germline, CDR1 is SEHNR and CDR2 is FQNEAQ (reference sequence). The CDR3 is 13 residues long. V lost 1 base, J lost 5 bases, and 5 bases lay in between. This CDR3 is CASSLGRNEKLFF. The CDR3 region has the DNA TGTGCCAGCAGCTTAGGCCGAAATGAAAAACTGTTTTTT.

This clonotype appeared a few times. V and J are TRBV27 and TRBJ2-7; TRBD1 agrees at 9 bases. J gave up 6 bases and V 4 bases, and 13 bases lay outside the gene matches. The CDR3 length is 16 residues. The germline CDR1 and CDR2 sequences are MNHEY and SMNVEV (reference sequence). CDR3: CASSSFGQGRGAEQYF. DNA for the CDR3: TGTGCCAGCAGTTCCTTCGGACAGGGGAGGGGAGCCGAGCAGTACTTC.

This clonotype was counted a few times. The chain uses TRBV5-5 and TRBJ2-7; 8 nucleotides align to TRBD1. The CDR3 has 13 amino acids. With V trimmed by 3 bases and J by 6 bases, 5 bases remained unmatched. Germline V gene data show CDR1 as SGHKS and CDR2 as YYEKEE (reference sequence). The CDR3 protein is CASSSHDRGEQYF. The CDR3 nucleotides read TGTGCCAGCAGCTCGCACGACAGGGGCGAGCAGTACTTC.

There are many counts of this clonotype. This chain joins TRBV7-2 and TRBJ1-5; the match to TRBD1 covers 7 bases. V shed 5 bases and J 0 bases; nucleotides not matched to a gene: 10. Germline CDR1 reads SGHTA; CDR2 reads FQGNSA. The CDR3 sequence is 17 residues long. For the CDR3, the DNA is TGTGCCAGCAGCCCCCGTGGAGGGGGCGTTAGCAATCAGCCCCAGCATTTT. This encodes CASSPRGGGVSNQPQHF.

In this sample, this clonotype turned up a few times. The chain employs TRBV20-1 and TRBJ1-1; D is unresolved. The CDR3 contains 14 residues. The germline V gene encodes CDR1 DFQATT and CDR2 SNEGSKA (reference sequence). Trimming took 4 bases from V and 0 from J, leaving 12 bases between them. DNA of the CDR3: TGCAGTGCTACCCGGGCACCGTTGAACACTGAAGCTTTCTTT. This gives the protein CSATRAPLNTEAFF.